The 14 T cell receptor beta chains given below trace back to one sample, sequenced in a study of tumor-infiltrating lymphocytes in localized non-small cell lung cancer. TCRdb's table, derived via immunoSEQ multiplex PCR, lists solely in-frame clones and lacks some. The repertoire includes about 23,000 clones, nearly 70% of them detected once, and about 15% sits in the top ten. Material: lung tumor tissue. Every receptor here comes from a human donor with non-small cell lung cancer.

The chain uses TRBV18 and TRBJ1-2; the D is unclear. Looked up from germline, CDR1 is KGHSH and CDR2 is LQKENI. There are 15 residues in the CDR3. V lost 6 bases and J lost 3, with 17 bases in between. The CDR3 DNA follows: TGTGCCAGCTCCCCAGCCGGGTTCGGGGACTATGGCTACACCTTC. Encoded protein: CASSPAGFGDYGYTF.

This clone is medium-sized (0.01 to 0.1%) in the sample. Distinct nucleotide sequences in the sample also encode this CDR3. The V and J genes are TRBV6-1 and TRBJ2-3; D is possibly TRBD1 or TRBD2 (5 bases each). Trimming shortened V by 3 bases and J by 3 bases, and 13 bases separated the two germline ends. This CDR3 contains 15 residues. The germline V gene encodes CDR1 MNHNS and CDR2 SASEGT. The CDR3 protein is CASSERGRRTDTQYF. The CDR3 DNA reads TGTGCCAGCAGTGAGAGGGGCAGGAGAACAGATACGCAGTATTTT.

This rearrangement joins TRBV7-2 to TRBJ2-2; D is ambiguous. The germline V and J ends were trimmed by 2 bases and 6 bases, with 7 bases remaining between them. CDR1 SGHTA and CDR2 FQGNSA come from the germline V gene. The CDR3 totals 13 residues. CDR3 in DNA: TGTGCCAGCAGCTTATTTGAGGCCGGGGAGCTGTTTTTT. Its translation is CASSLFEAGELFF.

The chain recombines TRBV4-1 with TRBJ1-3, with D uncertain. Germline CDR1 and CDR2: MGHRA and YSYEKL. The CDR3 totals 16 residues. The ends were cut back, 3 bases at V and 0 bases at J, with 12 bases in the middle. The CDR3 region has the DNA TGCGCCAGCAGCCAGCTTCACACAGACTCTGGAAACACCATATATTTT. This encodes CASSQLHTDSGNTIYF.

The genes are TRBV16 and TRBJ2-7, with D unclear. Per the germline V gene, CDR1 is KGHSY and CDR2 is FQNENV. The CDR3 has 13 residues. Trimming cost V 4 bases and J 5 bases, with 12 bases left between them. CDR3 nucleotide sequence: TGTGCCAGCAGCCCAAAGACGATCCACGAGCAGTACTTC. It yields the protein CASSPKTIHEQYF.

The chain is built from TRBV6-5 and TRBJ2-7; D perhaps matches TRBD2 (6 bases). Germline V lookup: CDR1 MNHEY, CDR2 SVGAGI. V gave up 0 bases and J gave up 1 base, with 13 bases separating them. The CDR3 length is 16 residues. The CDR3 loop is CASSYSPYGGSYEQYF. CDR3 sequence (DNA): TGTGCCAGCAGTTACTCCCCCTATGGGGGGTCCTACGAGCAGTACTTC.

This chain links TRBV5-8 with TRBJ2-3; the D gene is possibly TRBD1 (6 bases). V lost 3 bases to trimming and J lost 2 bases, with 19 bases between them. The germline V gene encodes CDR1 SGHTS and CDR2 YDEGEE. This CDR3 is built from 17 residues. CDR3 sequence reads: CASSSSYGQMITDTQYF. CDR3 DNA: TGTGCCAGCAGCTCAAGTTACGGACAGATGATCACAGATACGCAGTATTTT. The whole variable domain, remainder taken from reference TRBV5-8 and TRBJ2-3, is EAGVTQSPTHLIKTRGQQATLRCSPISGHTSVYWYQQALGLGLQFLLWYDEGEERNRGNFPPRFSGRQFPNYSSELNVNALELEDSALYLCASSSSYGQMITDTQYFGPGTRLTVL.

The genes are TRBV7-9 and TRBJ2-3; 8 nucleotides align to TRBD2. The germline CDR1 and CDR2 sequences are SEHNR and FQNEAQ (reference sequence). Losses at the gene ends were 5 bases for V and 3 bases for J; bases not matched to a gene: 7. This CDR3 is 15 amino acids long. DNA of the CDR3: TGTGCCAGCAGCCGGACTAGCTTGTCAACAGATACGCAGTATTTT. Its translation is CASSRTSLSTDTQYF. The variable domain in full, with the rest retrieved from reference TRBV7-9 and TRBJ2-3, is DTGVSQNPRHKITKRGQNVTFRCDPISEHNRLYWYRQTLGQGPEFLTYFQNEAQLEKSRLLSDRFSAERPKGSFSTLEIQRTEQGDSAMYLCASSRTSLSTDTQYFGPGTRLTVL.

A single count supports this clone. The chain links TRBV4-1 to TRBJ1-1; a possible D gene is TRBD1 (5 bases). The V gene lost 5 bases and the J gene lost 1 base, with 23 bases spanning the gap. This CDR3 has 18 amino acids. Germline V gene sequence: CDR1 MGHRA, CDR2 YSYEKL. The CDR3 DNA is TGCGCCAGCAGCTCGGGGGGAGTTTTAGGCAGTAGGAACACTGAAGCTTTCTTT. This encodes CASSSGGVLGSRNTEAFF.

CDR3 protein: CASSVGQNTEAFF. CDR3 coding DNA: TGTGCCAGCAGCGTCGGACAGAACACTGAAGCTTTCTTT. This rearrangement joins TRBV7-6 to TRBJ1-1, with D perhaps TRBD1 (5 bases). The CDR3 has 13 residues. Trimming stripped 5 bases from V and 1 base from J, with 8 bases between. Per germline, CDR1 SGHVS and CDR2 FNYEAQ.

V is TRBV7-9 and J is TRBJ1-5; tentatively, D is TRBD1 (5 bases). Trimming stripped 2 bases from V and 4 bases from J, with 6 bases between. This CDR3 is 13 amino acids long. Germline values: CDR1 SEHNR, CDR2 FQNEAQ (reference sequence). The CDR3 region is CASSLRGNQPQHF. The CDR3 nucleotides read TGTGCCAGCAGCTTAAGGGGAAATCAGCCCCAGCATTTT.

The CDR3 reads CASSLEDRITDTQYF. In DNA, the CDR3 is TGCGCCAGCAGCTTGGAGGACAGGATAACAGATACGCAGTATTTT. This chain joins TRBV5-1 and TRBJ2-3, with 7 bases matching TRBD1. Trimming removed 0 bases from V and 3 bases from J; junction bases left unmatched: 4. The CDR3 is 15 amino acids. The germline V gene has CDR1 SGHRS and CDR2 YFSETQ.

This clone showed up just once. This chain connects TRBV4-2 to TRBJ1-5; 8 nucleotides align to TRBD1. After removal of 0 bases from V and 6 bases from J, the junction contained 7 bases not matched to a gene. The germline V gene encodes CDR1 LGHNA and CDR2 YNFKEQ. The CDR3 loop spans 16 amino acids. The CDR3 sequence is CASSQDFSGGSQPQHF. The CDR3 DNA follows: TGTGCCAGCAGCCAAGATTTTTCAGGGGGCAGTCAGCCCCAGCATTTT.

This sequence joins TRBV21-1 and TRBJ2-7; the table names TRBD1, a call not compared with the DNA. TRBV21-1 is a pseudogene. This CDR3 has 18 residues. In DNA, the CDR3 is TGTGCCAGCAGCCCACTAACCCCGGGACAGAAAACCCCCTACGAGCAGTACTTC. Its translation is CASSPLTPGQKTPYEQYF.